These 11 T cell receptor beta chains originate from one sample sequenced in a study of cytotoxic CD8 clonotypes in ibrutinib-treated CLL (dated by TCRdb to 2020 to 2022). Library construction relied on the immunoSEQ multiplex PCR assay. As stored in TCRdb, this immuneACCESS dataset retains in-frame rearrangements with V and J assigned. A fraction of the clones does not appear; measured against another copy, unresolved V genes explain less than half of the discrepancy, and the remainder lacks a known reason. Recorded for this sample are a few hundred thousand clones; roughly 67% of them occurred a single time. In total, the top ten clones hold around 6.5% of the sample. Source: PBMCs, taken after 36 months of ibrutinib treatment. The origin of the receptors is a human donor with chronic lymphocytic leukemia.

V gene TRBV27 combines with J gene TRBJ1-4; tentative D call: TRBD1 (5 bases). V dropped 3 bases and J dropped 7 bases, with 15 bases sitting between them. In germline, CDR1 is MNHEY, CDR2 SMNVEV (reference sequence). The CDR3 length is 15 residues. CDR3 loop: CASSLYGGRAEKLFF. The DNA of the CDR3 is TGTGCCAGCAGTTTGTACGGGGGTCGTGCTGAAAAACTGTTTTTT.

This chain uses TRBV7-2 with TRBJ1-2; 9 bases map to TRBD1. Germline V gene lookup returns CDR1 SGHTA and CDR2 FQGNSA. V gave up 3 bases and J gave up 8 bases; unmatched junction bases: 10. CDR3 length: 15 residues. The CDR3 DNA reads as TGTGCCAGCAGCTTTGGGACAGGGTCCGTCAACGGCTACACCTTC. Translating it yields CASSFGTGSVNGYTF.

The V gene is TRBV7-3, the J gene TRBJ1-1; D is possibly TRBD1 (5 bases). CDR3 length equals 13 residues. CDR1 is SGHTA, CDR2 FQGTGA, per germline. V lost 5 bases to trimming and J lost 2 bases, with 9 bases between them. CDR3 sequence: CASSTGSNTEAFF. Here the CDR3 DNA reads TGTGCCAGCAGCACAGGAAGCAACACTGAAGCTTTCTTT.

This chain connects TRBV19 to TRBJ2-7; TRBD1 is a possible D gene (5 bases). V lost 4 bases and J 3 bases, leaving 13 bases between the germline ends. The CDR3 extends over 14 amino acids. In germline, CDR1 is LNHDA, CDR2 SQIVND (reference sequence). Here the CDR3 reads CASSRGQGGYEQYF. The CDR3 nucleotides are TGTGCCAGTAGTAGAGGCCAGGGTGGCTACGAGCAGTACTTC. Looking up the rest from reference TRBV19 and TRBJ2-7 gives the full variable domain: DGGITQSPKYLFRKEGQNVTLSCEQNLNHDAMYWYRQDPGQGLRLIYYSQIVNDFQKGDIAEGYSVSREKKESFPLTVTSAQKNPTAFYLCASSRGQGGYEQYFGPGTRLTVT.

The V call is TRBV27, the J call TRBJ2-3; the match to TRBD2 covers 8 bases. V lost 6 bases to trimming and J lost 1 base; unmatched junction nucleotides: 6. The CDR3 has 15 amino acids. Germline V lookup: CDR1 MNHEY, CDR2 SMNVEV (reference sequence). DNA for the CDR3: TGTGCCAGCAGGTCTTGGCGGGGGGGCACAGATACGCAGTATTTT. Protein: CASRSWRGGTDTQYF.

This chain joins TRBV4-1 and TRBJ2-4, with D possibly being TRBD1 or TRBD2 (6 bases each). Germline loops: CDR1 MGHRA, CDR2 YSYEKL. V lost 1 base, J lost 2 bases, and 15 bases lay in between. This CDR3 is built from 17 residues. As DNA, the CDR3 is TGCGCCAGCAGCCAAGGGGGGGCGAGGAGCACCAAAAACATTCAGTACTTC. Protein product: CASSQGGARSTKNIQYF.

The V and J genes are TRBV9 and TRBJ2-2; 11 nucleotides agree with TRBD2. V was pared by 1 base and J by 2 bases, with 13 bases of the junction left unmatched. CDR3 length: 20 amino acids. Germline loops: CDR1 SGDLS, CDR2 YYNGEE. The CDR3 bases are TGTGCCAGCAGCGTATCAGGACAGGGAACTAGCGGGGGAAACACCGGGGAGCTGTTTTTT. Translating gives CASSVSGQGTSGGNTGELFF.

The chain has TRBV25-1 and TRBJ1-1; no definite D call. The CDR3 runs 13 residues. Trimming shortened V by 8 bases and J by 0 bases, and 10 bases separated the two germline ends. Germline values: CDR1 MGHDK, CDR2 SYGVNS. The CDR3 loop reads CASEGTMNTEAFF. CDR3 sequence (DNA): TGTGCCAGCGAGGGTACTATGAACACTGAAGCTTTCTTT.

The V and J genes are TRBV5-1 and TRBJ1-2; D not certain. The V gene's germline CDR1 is SGHRS and CDR2 YFSETQ. Trimming stripped 6 bases from V and 4 bases from J, with 7 bases between. This CDR3 contains 11 residues. The CDR3 DNA reads TGCGCCAGCAAGGATTTCTATGGCTACACCTTC. It specifies CASKDFYGYTF.

The chain couples TRBV7-3 to TRBJ2-2; D could derive from TRBD1 or TRBD2 (5 bases each). Between the trimmed V and J ends, which lost 2 bases and 11 bases, there was a span of 18 bases. The germline gives CDR1 SGHTA, CDR2 FQGTGA. This CDR3 contains 15 residues. In DNA, the CDR3 is TGTGCCAGCAGCTTATATGTCGGGACGGTTCACGAGCTGTTTTTT. Residues: CASSLYVGTVHELFF. The full variable domain, in which reference TRBV7-3 and TRBJ2-2 provide the parts outside the CDR3, is GAGVSQTPSNKVTEKGKYVELRCDPISGHTALYWYRQSLGQGPEFLIYFQGTGAADDSGLPNDRFFAVRPEGSVSTLKIQRTERGDSAVYLCASSLYVGTVHELFFGEGSRLTVL.

This clone was detected a few times. The chain uses TRBV5-1 and TRBJ2-7, with D perhaps TRBD1 or TRBD2 (6 bases each). CDR1 and CDR2 from the germline V gene are SGHRS and YFSETQ. Trimming took off 5 bases at V and 7 bases at J, with 13 bases between the two ends. The CDR3 is 12 amino acids. The CDR3 spells CASSVGGWEQYF. CDR3 DNA sequence: TGCGCCAGCAGTGTCGGGGGCTGGGAGCAGTACTTC.